This note documents a single T cell receptor (beta chain) sequence. This record belongs to a study of blood T cell repertoires in COVID-19. Using immunoSEQ multiplex PCR, the repertoire was profiled, and TCRdb retains in-frame clones only, with some absent. The top ten clones hold about 4.1% of a sample with some 270,000 clones, 80% to 90% of them seen once. The germline V gene encodes CDR1 SGHAT and CDR2 FQNNGV. The CDR3 contains 12 residues. Trimming at V came to 4 bases and at J to 14 bases, leaving 7 bases not matched to a gene. The participants were between about 18 and 90 years old and came from fewer than 25 US areas. Membership in each cohort depended on participant-reported clinical history. Either two negative PCRs, clearance, or symptom resolution qualified Cohort 3 donors as recovered.

The V call is TRBV11-2, the J call TRBJ2-1; TRBD2 agrees at 8 bases. Sequencing used PBMCs or T cells enriched from blood (not recorded which). The TCR sequence derives from a young woman who had recovered from COVID-19. The CDR3 DNA follows: TGTGCCAGCAGCTCCCTGACTAGCGAGAAGTTCTTC. It codes for CASSSLTSEKFF.